What follows are 16 T cell receptor beta chains derived from one specimen sequenced in a study of T cell repertoires in breast cancer. The expanded emulsion RT-PCR method captured paired alpha and beta chains from CD8+ T cells. During the second nested PCR, blocking oligonucleotides suppressed genes that were not paired. TCRdb used MiXCR to reprocess the emulsion pairing reads, holding one entry per CDR3 protein. The table lists 150 to 200 distinct CDR3 sequences, around two fifths of them singletons. Sample: CD8+ T cells. These receptors all come from a pool of human donors with breast cancer or a healthy control (not recorded which).

CDR3 region: CASSLRQGVNYGYTF. CDR3 sequence (DNA): TGTGCCAGCAGCTTAAGACAGGGGGTGAACTATGGCTACACCTTC. J is TRBJ1-2 and V is TRBV7-2; 9 nucleotides line up with TRBD1. The CDR3 runs to 15 residues. Germline CDR1 and CDR2: SGHTA and FQGNSA. Trimming removed 2 bases from V and 2 bases from J; junction bases left unmatched: 3.

Details on this clonotype: The conserved closing phenylalanine or tryptophan is absent in this CDR3, likely reflecting a read error. No DNA is shown, since the ends of the CDR3 on it are uncertain; the CDR3 is the one TCRdb lists. V is TRBV6-1 and J is TRBJ2-2; TRBD1 is the table's D call and was not checked against the DNA. The CDR3 has 18 amino acids, counting both end residues. Per germline, CDR1 MNHNS and CDR2 SASEGT. The CDR3 reads CASYIGQGAGWKNGELVC.

This clonotype was recorded many times. CDR3 DNA: TGTGCCAGCAGCTTAACTGAAGGAGGAAATTCACCCCTCCACTTT. Translated, it gives CASSLTEGGNSPLHF. This sequence joins TRBV7-3 and TRBJ1-6; unclear D gene. This CDR3 region has 15 residues. Germline V gene sequence: CDR1 SGHTA, CDR2 FQGTGA. V was shortened by 0 bases and J by 7 bases, with 10 bases between the two germline ends. Complete variable domain (other parts from reference TRBV7-3 and TRBJ1-6): GAGVSQTPSNKVTEKGKYVELRCDPISGHTALYWYRQSLGQGPEFLIYFQGTGAADDSGLPNDRFFAVRPEGSVSTLKIQRTERGDSAVYLCASSLTEGGNSPLHFGNGTRLTVT.

This clonotype ranks as large. This rearrangement joins TRBV7-2 to TRBJ1-6; D remains ambiguous. Germline CDR1 reads SGHTA; CDR2 reads FQGNSA. Trimming stripped 1 base from V and 8 bases from J, with 6 bases between. The CDR3 spans 13 residues. The CDR3 DNA sequence: TGTGCCAGCAGCTTAGAGTTATATTCACCCCTCCACTTT. Its translation is CASSLELYSPLHF.

To note about this clonotype: A much larger clone lies one base from this, so it may be a read error. This chain uses TRBV7-6 with TRBJ1-1; no reliable D call. This CDR3 spans 13 amino acids. Germline CDR1 is SGHVS and CDR2 is FNYEAQ. DNA for the CDR3: TGTGCCAGCAGCTTAGGACGCAGCACTGAAGTTTTCTTT. Translating it yields CASSLGRSTEVFF.

This clonotype rates as medium-sized. The chain uses TRBV7-6 and TRBJ1-4; D gene ambiguous. Germline-derived CDR1 and CDR2 are SGHVS and FNYEAQ. The CDR3 totals 14 residues. V was trimmed by 5 bases and J by 3 bases, leaving 10 bases between them. For the CDR3, the DNA is TGTGCCAGCAGCGCCCTGACGGCTAATGAAAAACTGTTTTTT. It codes for CASSALTANEKLFF.

There are many counts of this clonotype. The rearrangement uses TRBV7-3 and TRBJ2-1; 14 bases map to TRBD2. The CDR3 extends over 14 amino acids. Per germline, CDR1 SGHTA and CDR2 FQGTGA. J lost 10 bases, V lost 3 bases, and 2 bases had no gene match. This CDR3 is CASSFGTSGGEQFF. CDR3 nucleotide sequence: TGTGCCAGCAGCTTCGGGACTAGCGGGGGAGAGCAGTTCTTC.

This clonotype is judged medium-sized. A read error may produce the germline difference seen at one junction end. This chain links TRBV6-5 with TRBJ1-1; D is ambiguous. This CDR3 region has 12 residues. The germline CDR1 and CDR2 sequences are MNHEY and SVGAGI. CDR3 region: CASSYLGSEAFF. The CDR3 DNA is TGTGCCAGCAGCTACTTGGGGTCGGAAGCTTTCTTT.

This clonotype was seen many times. The V gene is TRBV24-1, the J gene TRBJ1-5; D is unresolved. Germline values: CDR1 KGHDR, CDR2 SFDVKD. The CDR3 runs 14 residues. V was pared by 3 bases and J by 2 bases, with 7 bases between. CDR3 region: CATSDGWRNQPQHF. The CDR3 nucleotides read TGTGCCACCAGTGATGGATGGCGCAATCAGCCCCAGCATTTT.

This clonotype was picked up one time. One end of the junction varies from germline; a read error may be responsible. The CDR3 is CASSSPGERNYEQDF. CDR3 DNA: TGTGCCAGCAGCTCCCCAGGGGAAAGGAACTACGAGCAGGACTTC. This chain links TRBV7-9 with TRBJ2-7; TRBD1 might be the D (6 bases). The CDR3 totals 15 residues. Germline CDR1 SEHNR, CDR2 FQNEAQ (reference sequence).

This clonotype was counted ten times or more. This rearrangement joins TRBV7-3 to TRBJ2-4; 11 bases match TRBD1. Germline assignment: CDR1 SGHTA and CDR2 FQGTGA. The V segment lost 2 bases and the J segment 7 bases; nucleotides outside the gene matches: 1. This CDR3 is built from 14 residues. The chain's CDR3 is CASSLGQGANIQYF. The CDR3 coding sequence is TGTGCCAGCAGCTTAGGACAGGGGGCGAACATTCAGTACTTC.

This clonotype is classed as medium-sized. The V call is TRBV6-2 or TRBV6-3, the J call TRBJ1-5, with 9 bases identical to TRBD1. There are 15 residues in the CDR3. The V gene's germline CDR1 is MNHEY and CDR2 SVGEGT. Unmatched junction bases numbered 11, after V lost 7 bases and J lost 7 bases. The CDR3 loop is CASTLGQGFRQPQHF. In DNA, the CDR3 is TGTGCCAGCACCTTGGGACAGGGTTTTCGGCAGCCCCAGCATTTT.

This clonotype is medium-sized within its sample. The chain combines TRBV10-1 with TRBJ1-4, with D possibly being TRBD1 (6 bases). This CDR3 spans 12 amino acids. CDR1 is WNHNN, CDR2 SYGVQD, per germline (reference sequence). The ends were cut back, 4 bases at V and 12 bases at J, with 12 bases in the middle. This chain's CDR3 is CASSADRSELFF. CDR3 in DNA: TGCGCCAGCAGTGCAGACAGGTCTGAACTGTTTTTT.

This clonotype appeared many times. The J gene is TRBJ1-5, the V gene TRBV7-8; a weak D match, TRBD1 (6 bases). Per germline, CDR1 SGHVS and CDR2 FQNEAQ. With 3 bases removed from V and 3 bases from J, the gap between germline ends came to 12 bases. The CDR3 consists of 15 residues. CDR3 sequence: CASSLNRDHNQPQHF. The CDR3 coding sequence is TGTGCCAGCAGCTTGAACAGGGATCACAATCAGCCCCAGCATTTT. The entire variable domain, with the rest obtained from reference TRBV7-8 and TRBJ1-5, is as follows: GAGVSQSPRYKVAKRGQDVALRCDPISGHVSLFWYQQALGQGPEFLTYFQNEAQLDKSGLPSDRFFAERPEGSVSTLKIQRTQQEDSAVYLCASSLNRDHNQPQHFGDGTRLSIL.

Comments on this clonotype: One junction end disagrees with the germline gene, perhaps due to a read error. The CDR3 coding sequence is TGTGCCCGCAGCCCCCCAGTGGCCAGGAACTACGAGCAGTCCTTC. This gives the protein CARSPPVARNYEQSF. The chain couples TRBV11-1 to TRBJ2-7; no reliable D call. This CDR3 spans 15 amino acids. Germline V gives CDR1 SGHAT, CDR2 FQDESV (reference sequence).

Of note for this clonotype: A read error may produce the germline difference seen at one junction end. The chain couples TRBV7-9 to TRBJ2-2, with no clear D. The CDR3 runs 14 residues. Germline V gene sequence: CDR1 SEHNR, CDR2 FQNEAQ (reference sequence). In nucleotides, the CDR3 is TGCGCCAGCAGCCCACGGGCGAACACCAGGGAGCTGTTTTTT. This translates into CASSPRANTRELFF. Drawing the rest from reference TRBV7-9 and TRBJ2-2, the complete variable domain is DTGVSQNPRHKITKRGQNVTFRCDPISEHNRLYWYRQTLGQGPEFLTYFQNEAQLEKSRLLSDRFSAERPKGSFSTLEIQRTEQGDSAMYLCASSPRANTRELFFGEGSRLTVL.